This TCR beta chain appears in the sequencing data of a study of cytomegalovirus exposure and HLA in healthy donors. This CDR3 is 17 amino acids long. General study points: Researchers counted roughly 150 TCR beta chains as cytomegalovirus-associated.

PCR involved 60 Vbeta and 13 Jbeta primers. Clones were read by immunoSEQ multiplex PCR, and TCRdb kept only the in-frame ones, dropping some. The table includes 60,000 to 70,000 clones, around four fifths detected once. Notes on this clone: What it binds is unknown.

This receptor was obtained from a woman younger than 45 in good health and CMV-seronegative. Input material: PBMCs. This sequence joins TRBV21-1 and TRBJ2-7; the DNA was not compared with TRBD2, the D call given in the table. TRBV21-1 is a documented pseudogene. CDR3 bases: TGTGCCAGCAGCAGGTCAAGTAGCGGGAGGTTAATATACGAGCAGTACGTC. This translates into CASSRSSSGRLIYEQYV.